This TCR beta chain was recorded in a study of OX40 agonist ivuxolimab in advanced cancers. The length of the CDR3 is 14 residues. Losses at the gene ends were 5 bases for V and 6 bases for J; bases not matched to a gene: 6. Germline CDR1 is MDHEN and CDR2 is SYDVKM. The study's findings and limits: With doses of 0.1 to 3.0 mg/kg, CD4+ and CD8+ blood T cells had undergone clonal expansion by week 6. Among T cells, CD8+ cells averaged more expanded clones than CD4+ cells.

Repertoires were generated with immunoSEQ multiplex PCR, while TCRdb's copy carries only in-frame clones and drops some. Of over 90,000 clones listed, roughly 94% are singletons. A remark on this clone: The antigen is undetermined.

The chain joins TRBV28 to TRBJ2-7, with 11 bases lining up with TRBD1. The sample here was CD4+ or CD8+ T cells sorted from blood, taken in a trial of the OX40 agonist ivuxolimab. The origin of this receptor is an adult with an advanced solid tumor such as melanoma, head and neck, liver or kidney cancer. This chain's CDR3 is CASSLGDRGGEQYF. The CDR3 bases are TGTGCCAGCAGTCTAGGGGACAGGGGGGGCGAGCAGTACTTC.